The rows below give T cell receptor beta chains drawn from one sample of a study of OX40 agonist ivuxolimab in advanced cancers. The assay was immunoSEQ multiplex PCR, and TCRdb's table has in-frame clones only and misses some. The data hold under 70,000 clones, with about 90% observed a single time. The sample in question was CD4+ or CD8+ T cells sorted from blood, obtained in a trial of the OX40 agonist ivuxolimab. The receptors were gathered from an adult with an advanced solid tumor such as melanoma, head and neck, liver or kidney cancer. CDR3s include the opening cysteine and the closing phenylalanine or tryptophan. The D gene is left open where the match is weak. Part of the rows lack a size; the others show once, few, many or a class for expanded clones.

CDR3 protein,CDR3 DNA,clone size,J gene,V gene,D gene,CDR3 length
CASTQGTGDPGANVLTF,TGTGCCAGCACCCAAGGGACAGGGGATCCTGGGGCCAACGTCCTGACTTTC,.,TRBJ2-6,TRBV18,TRBD1,17
CASSIESSHRGRVAFF,TGTGCCAGTAGTATTGAATCCTCTCACAGGGGGCGCGTAGCTTTCTTT,.,TRBJ1-1,TRBV19,TRBD1,16
CASSMMSSANEKLFF,TGTGCCAGTAGTATGATGTCCTCAGCTAATGAAAAACTGTTTTTT,.,TRBJ1-4,TRBV19,.,15
CASSPASGGRYEQYF,TGTGCCAGCAGCCCAGCGAGCGGAGGACGGTACGAGCAGTACTTC,.,TRBJ2-7,TRBV28,.,15
CASSPQQGAGYEQYF,TGTGCCAGCAGCCCCCAACAGGGGGCAGGTTACGAGCAGTACTTC,once,TRBJ2-7,TRBV7-2,TRBD1,15
CASSQGESGTAGNTIYF,TGTGCCAGCAGCCAAGGGGAATCAGGGACAGCTGGAAACACCATATATTTT,.,TRBJ1-3,TRBV4-2,TRBD1,17
CASSIGPVNTEAFF,TGTGCCAGTAGTATAGGTCCAGTGAACACTGAAGCTTTCTTT,.,TRBJ1-1,TRBV19,.,14
CASSLLGLTGELFF,TGTGCCAGCAGCTTACTAGGGCTCACCGGGGAGCTGTTTTTT,.,TRBJ2-2,TRBV7-3,.,14
CASSMAQGAPGDQPQHF,TGTGCCAGTAGTATGGCACAGGGGGCGCCCGGGGATCAGCCCCAGCATTTT,.,TRBJ1-5,TRBV19,TRBD1,17
CASSRTGTYEQYF,TGTGCCAGCAGTCGAACAGGGACCTACGAGCAGTACTTC,.,TRBJ2-7,TRBV6-5,.,13
CASRRTGRIAGELFF,TGTGCCAGCAGACGGACAGGGAGGATTGCCGGGGAGCTGTTTTTT,.,TRBJ2-2,TRBV28,TRBD1,15
CASSPETGSSGNTIYF,TGCGCCAGCAGCCCCGAGACAGGGAGCTCTGGAAACACCATATATTTT,.,TRBJ1-3,TRBV5-1,TRBD1,16
CASSQDPKGAAYVYGYTF,TGTGCCAGCAGCCAAGATCCAAAAGGAGCGGCGTATGTCTATGGCTACACCTTC,few,TRBJ1-2,TRBV4-2,.,18
CASSEGDSGANVLTF,TGTGCCAGCAGTGAAGGGGACTCTGGGGCCAACGTCCTGACTTTC,once,TRBJ2-6,TRBV2,.,15
CASSYFGTGLRLDNTGELFF,TGTGCCAGCAGTTATTTCGGAACAGGGCTAAGACTCGATAACACCGGGGAGCTGTTTTTT,.,TRBJ2-2,TRBV27,.,20
CASSPDRGASYGYTF,TGCGCCAGCAGCCCCGACAGGGGGGCGAGTTATGGCTACACCTTC,.,TRBJ1-2,TRBV5-1,TRBD1,15
CASSSGLAGYNEQFF,TGTGCCAGCAGCAGCGGACTAGCGGGATACAATGAGCAGTTCTTC,.,TRBJ2-1,TRBV6-4,TRBD2,15
CASSQDMKENTEAFF,TGTGCCAGCAGCCAAGATATGAAGGAGAACACTGAAGCTTTCTTT,.,TRBJ1-1,TRBV14,.,15
CASSSQGSGELFF,TGCGCCAGCAGCTCCCAGGGGTCCGGGGAGCTGTTTTTT,.,TRBJ2-2,TRBV5-1,.,13